A selection of T cell receptor beta chains follows, all from one sample in a study of blood T cell repertoires in COVID-19. Generated by immunoSEQ multiplex PCR, the TCRdb table keeps only in-frame clones and is missing some. The sample records about 150,000 clones, roughly nine tenths being singletons. Sequenced sample: peripheral blood. The receptors come from a woman aged 55-69 years with active COVID-19. CDR3s include the opening cysteine and the closing phenylalanine or tryptophan. D genes are given only for firm matches. Size is omitted from some rows. Given values are once, few, many or a class for expanded clones.

clone_size,v_call,d_call,j_call,cdr3_nt,cdr3_aa
NA,TRBV28,TRBD2,TRBJ2-1,TGTGCCAGCAGTTTAGTTAGGCGGGAGCCGGGGTTCTTC,CASSLVRREPGFF
NA,TRBV30,TRBD1,TRBJ2-7,TGTGCCTGGATCTACAGGGGGCCGAAGAGCTCCTACGAGCAGTACTTC,CAWIYRGPKSSYEQYF
NA,TRBV20-1,NA,TRBJ2-7,TGCAGTGCTAGTAAGCGGGTCCTATACGAGCAGTACTTC,CSASKRVLYEQYF
NA,TRBV29-1,NA,TRBJ1-2,TGCAGCGTCCTGGGAAGGGGGATCTACACCTTC,CSVLGRGIYTF
NA,TRBV4-3,NA,TRBJ1-1,TGCGCCAGCAGCCGCGGGCTGAACACTGAAGCTTTCTTT,CASSRGLNTEAFF
NA,TRBV27,TRBD1,TRBJ1-5,TGTGCCAGCAGCCTAGGACAGGGTGGATACCCCCAGCATTTT,CASSLGQGGYPQHF
once,TRBV24-1,TRBD1,TRBJ2-2,TGTGCCACCAGTGGTCGGGACAGAAACACCGGGGAGCTGTTTTTT,CATSGRDRNTGELFF
NA,TRBV19,TRBD1,TRBJ1-4,TGTGCCAGTAGTATACTCGGGACAGGCGCTGAAAAACTGTTTTTT,CASSILGTGAEKLFF
NA,TRBV10-2,NA,TRBJ2-7,TGCGCCAGCAGTGACTGGCAGAGGTCCTACGAGCAGTACTTC,CASSDWQRSYEQYF
NA,TRBV24-1,NA,TRBJ2-7,TGTGCCACCAGTGACTCTAAGACTAGGATGTACGAGCAGTACTTC,CATSDSKTRMYEQYF
once,TRBV12-5,NA,TRBJ2-1,TGTGCTAGTGGTCCGACTCCCAATGAGCAGTTCTTC,CASGPTPNEQFF
NA,TRBV24-1,TRBD2,TRBJ2-1,TGTGCCACCAGTGACCTTACCGGGACTAGCGAGTTCTTC,CATSDLTGTSEFF
few,TRBV3-1/TRBV3-2,NA,TRBJ2-1,TGTGCCAGCAGCCAAGACCCATTAGGAGCGGGTAGGGCCAATGAGCAGTTCTTC,CASSQDPLGAGRANEQFF
NA,TRBV5-6,NA,TRBJ2-3,TGTGCCAGCAGCTTCCAGGGCGAGGATACGCAGTATTTT,CASSFQGEDTQYF
NA,TRBV30,TRBD1,TRBJ1-2,TGTGCCTGGAGTCCCCAGACAGGGTCCCATGGCTACACCTTC,CAWSPQTGSHGYTF
once,TRBV19,NA,TRBJ2-3,TGTGCCAGTAGTATCTGGCTAGGGAGTCAGTATTTT,CASSIWLGSQYF
NA,TRBV18,NA,TRBJ1-4,TGTGCCAGCTCACCCCCAAACGCTGCGATCTTTAATGAAAAACTGTTTTTT,CASSPPNAAIFNEKLFF
NA,TRBV7-2,TRBD2,TRBJ2-1,TGTGCCAGCAGCTTAGTGTTTCCCCAGAGCGGGAGCCGTTTCTCGTTCTTC,CASSLVFPQSGSRFSFF
NA,TRBV28,TRBD1,TRBJ1-6,TGTGCCAGCACCCCAGGGGGACAGGGGTTGAATTCACCCCTCCACTTT,CASTPGGQGLNSPLHF
NA,TRBV6-6,NA,TRBJ1-4,TGTGCCAGCAGTTACTCGGCAGGCGAAAAACTGTTTTTT,CASSYSAGEKLFF
once,TRBV5-1,TRBD1,TRBJ1-1,TGCGCCAGCAGACAGGACAGGGGCGGAACTGAAGCTTTCTTT,CASRQDRGGTEAFF
NA,TRBV14,TRBD2,TRBJ2-1,TGTGCCAGCAGCCAAGAGTCGCTAGCGGGAGGGAGCTCCTACAATGAGCAGTTCTTC,CASSQESLAGGSSYNEQFF
NA,TRBV7-2,NA,TRBJ2-5,TGTGCCAGCAGCTTAGCCGGACTGGAGGTCCAGTACTTC,CASSLAGLEVQYF
NA,TRBV18,NA,TRBJ2-3,TGTGCCAGCTCACCTCTTCGGTCGACAGATACGCAGTATTTT,CASSPLRSTDTQYF
NA,TRBV11-3,TRBD1,TRBJ2-7,TGTGCCAGCAGCGGCCGGGACAGGGTCGACGAGCAGTACTTC,CASSGRDRVDEQYF
NA,TRBV7-6,NA,TRBJ1-1,TGTGCCAGCAGCTTAGCCAGGCGGAGGGACACTGAAGCTTTCTTT,CASSLARRRDTEAFF
NA,TRBV11-2,TRBD1,TRBJ1-1,TGTGCCAGCAGCTTAGACAGGGGGCATGCTTTCTTT,CASSLDRGHAFF
NA,TRBV6-7,NA,TRBJ2-2,TGTGCCAGCAGTTACCCCCGGGGAACGAACACCGGGGAGCTGTTTTTT,CASSYPRGTNTGELFF
NA,TRBV7-9,NA,TRBJ2-1,TGTGCCAGCAGCTCACAAACCTCCTACAATGAGCAGTTCTTC,CASSSQTSYNEQFF
NA,TRBV14,NA,TRBJ2-3,TGTGCCAGCAGCCAGCGGCAGGGGCGCACAGATACGCAGTATTTT,CASSQRQGRTDTQYF
NA,TRBV7-2,TRBD1,TRBJ2-3,TGTGCCAGCAGCTTGGGACAGGGCAACAGAGATACGCAGTATTTT,CASSLGQGNRDTQYF
once,TRBV28,NA,TRBJ2-4,TGTGCCGGCGGGATGACAACTCTAGCCAAAAACATTCAGTACTTC,CAGGMTTLAKNIQYF
NA,TRBV19,TRBD1,TRBJ2-3,TGTGCCAGTAGTACGGGACAGCTGATAACAGATACGCAGTATTTT,CASSTGQLITDTQYF
NA,TRBV4-2,TRBD2,TRBJ2-7,TGTGCCAGCAGCCAATCCAGGTCGACTAGCGGGACTAGTTACGAGCAGTACTTC,CASSQSRSTSGTSYEQYF
once,TRBV21-1,NA,TRBJ2-1,TGTGCCAGCAGCAAAAGTAAGGGAGGTAGCGGGAGGTTGAGCTACAATGAGCAGTTCTTC,CASSKSKGGSGRLSYNEQFF
NA,TRBV11-2,NA,TRBJ1-2,TGTGCCAGCAGCCCCGATGCGGCTTTTTATGGCTACACCTTC,CASSPDAAFYGYTF
NA,TRBV7-9,TRBD1,TRBJ2-3,TGTGCCAGCAGCTTTTTGAGTAGGGGACAGGGGTCAGATACGCAGTATTTT,CASSFLSRGQGSDTQYF
NA,TRBV24-1,TRBD2,TRBJ2-1,TGTGCCACCAGTGATTGGATAGCGGGAGAGAGCTACAATGAGCAGTTCTTC,CATSDWIAGESYNEQFF
NA,TRBV18,NA,TRBJ2-3,TGTGCCAGCTCACCCAGGGCCACAGATACGCAGTATTTT,CASSPRATDTQYF
NA,TRBV4-1,TRBD1,TRBJ2-7,TGCGCCAGCAGCCAAGGTGGACAGGCCACCTACGAGCAGTACTTC,CASSQGGQATYEQYF
NA,TRBV5-1,TRBD1,TRBJ2-1,TGCGCCAGCAGCTACCGGGACAGGTGGGTCAATGAGCAGTTCTTC,CASSYRDRWVNEQFF
NA,TRBV5-1,TRBD2,TRBJ2-5,TGCGCCAGCAGCCCGGGACTAGCGGGGCAAGAGACCCAGTACTTC,CASSPGLAGQETQYF
NA,TRBV5-8,TRBD1,TRBJ2-1,TGTGCCAGCAGCCAATGGACAGGGGTTATGGCCAATGAGCAGTTCTTC,CASSQWTGVMANEQFF
once,TRBV2,NA,TRBJ2-5,TGTGCCAGCAGTGAACGAGGGATCCAGTACTTC,CASSERGIQYF
NA,TRBV7-9,NA,TRBJ2-6,TGTGCCAGCAGCTTCTCCTCCGGGGCCAACGTCCTGACTTTC,CASSFSSGANVLTF
once,TRBV5-8,NA,TRBJ1-6,TGTGCCAGCAGCTTGTGGTCCGAGGGAGGGAATTCACCCCTCCACTTT,CASSLWSEGGNSPLHF
NA,TRBV2,TRBD2,TRBJ2-7,TGTGCCAGCATGGGACTAGCGGAGGACTACGAGCAGTACTTC,CASMGLAEDYEQYF
few,TRBV9,NA,TRBJ2-7,TGTGCCAGCAGCGTAGATTGGGGGGGCCACGAGCAGTACTTC,CASSVDWGGHEQYF
many,TRBV7-3,TRBD2,TRBJ2-7,TGTGCCAGCAGCTCGGGTAGCGGGAGTGCCTACGAGCAGTACTTC,CASSSGSGSAYEQYF
NA,TRBV5-1,TRBD1,TRBJ2-1,TGCGCCAGCAGCTACAGGGGCTACAATGAGCAGTTCTTC,CASSYRGYNEQFF
NA,TRBV11-3,TRBD2,TRBJ2-2,TGTGCCAGCAGCTCCTTAGCGGGAGCGGTACACCGGGGAGCTGTTTTT,CASSSLAGAVHRGAVF